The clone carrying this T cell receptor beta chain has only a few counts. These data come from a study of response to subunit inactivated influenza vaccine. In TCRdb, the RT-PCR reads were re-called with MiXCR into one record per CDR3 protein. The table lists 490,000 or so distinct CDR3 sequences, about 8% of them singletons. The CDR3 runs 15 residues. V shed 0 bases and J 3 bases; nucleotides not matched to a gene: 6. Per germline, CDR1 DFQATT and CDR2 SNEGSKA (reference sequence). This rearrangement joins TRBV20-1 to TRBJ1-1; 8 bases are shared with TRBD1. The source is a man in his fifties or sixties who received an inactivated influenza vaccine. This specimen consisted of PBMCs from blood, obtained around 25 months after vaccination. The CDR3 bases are TGCAGTGCTAGAGATCCGGACAGGGCCCACACTGAAGCTTTCTTT. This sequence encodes CSARDPDRAHTEAFF.